The present entry profiles one T cell receptor (beta chain) with its context. Its antigen is undetermined. The germline gives CDR1 SGHRS, CDR2 YFSETQ. This CDR3 is built from 18 residues. The V end lost 4 bases, the J end lost 0 bases, and 20 bases lay between the germline ends. With 60 Vbeta and 13 Jbeta primers, the PCR was carried out. Assay: immunoSEQ multiplex PCR; the TCRdb copy retains only in-frame clones and omits some. The sample lists about 200,000 clones, around 75% occurring once. This entry comes from a study of cytomegalovirus exposure and HLA in healthy donors. The study's findings and limits: The authors excluded some V segments, including TRBV6-2 and TRBV6-3, as indistinguishable. By a later analysis, the bulk of CMV-associated TCR beta chains appeared HLA-restricted.

The TCR was taken from a male donor in good health and CMV-seropositive. What was sequenced was PBMCs. The rearrangement uses TRBV5-1 and TRBJ1-3; possible D gene TRBD1, 5 bases. CDR3 region: CASSPGVGAAISGNTIYF. The CDR3 DNA is TGCGCCAGCAGCCCGGGGGTCGGGGCAGCCATCTCTGGAAACACCATATATTTT.